The 32 T cell receptor beta chains below all came from one sample that was sequenced in a study of CD8+CD57+ T cells in acquired aplastic anemia. The template used for profiling TCR beta VDJ and CDR3 was genomic DNA. From the reads, TCRdb called clonotypes with MiXCR, one entry per CDR3 protein. This table holds hundreds of thousands of distinct CDR3 sequences, around 68% found once. Specimen: sorted CD4+, CD8+, or CD8+CD57+ T cells (not recorded which) from PBMCs. The source of these receptors is a human donor in good health, serving as a control.

This chain joins TRBV20-1 and TRBJ2-7, with D perhaps TRBD2 (6 bases). The length of the CDR3 is 15 residues. Per germline, CDR1 DFQATT and CDR2 SNEGSKA (reference sequence). The germline V and J ends were trimmed by 3 bases and 0 bases, with 15 bases remaining between them. CDR3 nucleotides: TGCAGTGCTAGGCCCTGGGCGGGGACCTCCTACGAGCAGTACTTC. Residues: CSARPWAGTSYEQYF.

The chain employs TRBV2 and TRBJ2-3; D remains ambiguous. CDR1 and CDR2 from the germline V gene are SNHLY and FYNNEI. CDR3 length: 11 residues. With 8 bases removed from V and 6 bases from J, the gap between germline ends came to 9 bases. CDR3 loop: CASAPGDTQYF. The CDR3 coding sequence is TGTGCCAGCGCCCCCGGGGATACGCAGTATTTT.

In this sample, this clonotype turned up many times. The CDR3 DNA is TGTGCCAGCAGGATGGGGGAGACCCAGTACTTC. It specifies CASRMGETQYF. V and J are TRBV6-2 or TRBV6-3 and TRBJ2-5; D call uncertain. Trimming removed 6 bases at V and 5 bases at J, with 7 bases between. This CDR3 has 11 residues. CDR1 and CDR2 from the germline V gene are MNHEY and SVGEGT.

As for this clonotype: The conserved closing phenylalanine or tryptophan is absent in this CDR3, likely reflecting a read error. No DNA is shown, since the ends of the CDR3 on it are uncertain; the CDR3 is the one TCRdb lists. V usage is TRBV7-2 and J usage is TRBJ1-2; the table calls TRBD1, which could not be checked here. Germline loops: CDR1 SGHTA, CDR2 FQGNSA. Counting both end residues, the CDR3 totals 13 amino acids. The chain's CDR3 is CASSLDRQGGYKL.

The gene calls are TRBV20-1 and TRBJ1-1, with unresolved D. Germline CDR1 is DFQATT and CDR2 is SNEGSKA (reference sequence). V gave up 6 bases and J gave up 8 bases, with 10 bases separating them. CDR3 length equals 10 residues. CDR3 residues: CSAWEREAFF. CDR3 coding DNA: TGCAGTGCCTGGGAAAGGGAAGCTTTCTTT.

The V gene is TRBV7-6, the J gene TRBJ1-5; TRBD1 is a possible D gene (5 bases). The CDR3 runs 15 residues. Germline CDR1 is SGHVS and CDR2 is FNYEAQ. V was shortened by 0 bases and J by 16 bases, with 22 bases between the two germline ends. The CDR3 DNA reads TGTGCCAGCAGCTTAGCGCGGGGCCCTGGCGAGCAGTACCATTTT. Residues: CASSLARGPGEQYHF.

The rearrangement joins TRBV7-3 to TRBJ2-7; TRBD2 agrees at 8 bases. The V gene's germline CDR1 is SGHTA and CDR2 FQGTGA. The CDR3 contains 15 residues. With V trimmed by 5 bases and J by 12 bases, 18 bases remained unmatched. Here the CDR3 reads CASSPRTSSSFRPYF. As DNA, the CDR3 is TGTGCCAGCAGCCCCCGGACTAGCAGTTCCTTCAGGCCGTACTTC.

This clonotype was seen repeatedly, ten times or more. CDR3 in amino acids: CASSENLPRLSGNTIYF. The DNA for the CDR3 is TGTGCCAGCAGTGAGAATTTACCCCGCCTCTCTGGAAACACCATATATTTT. The chain uses TRBV2 and TRBJ1-3; D is unresolved. Trimming removed 3 bases from V and 0 bases from J, with 15 bases in between. The CDR3 sequence is 17 residues long. CDR1 and CDR2 (germline): SNHLY, FYNNEI.

The J gene is TRBJ2-3, the V gene TRBV14; TRBD1 matches at 7 bases. CDR1 and CDR2 from the germline V gene are SGHDN and FVKESK. J was trimmed by 12 bases and V by 4 bases; bases with no gene match: 16. The CDR3 loop spans 15 amino acids. The CDR3 is CASSRGGQSLETQYF. The CDR3, as DNA: TGTGCCAGCAGCCGAGGGGGACAGAGTCTGGAGACCCAGTATTTT.

The chain uses TRBV7-8 and TRBJ2-2, with TRBD2 as a possible D gene (5 bases). CDR3 length: 15 residues. V was shortened by 5 bases and J by 17 bases, with 27 bases between the two germline ends. The germline V gene has CDR1 SGHVS and CDR2 FQNEAQ. CDR3 DNA: TGTGCCAGCAGCCCTGACGCTGTGAACGAGGAGGACCTCTTTTTT. Translating it yields CASSPDAVNEEDLFF. The complete variable domain, with remaining parts taken from reference TRBV7-8 and TRBJ2-2, reads GAGVSQSPRYKVAKRGQDVALRCDPISGHVSLFWYQQALGQGPEFLTYFQNEAQLDKSGLPSDRFFAERPEGSVSTLKIQRTQQEDSAVYLCASSPDAVNEEDLFFGEGSRLTVL.

This clonotype was recorded a few times. This chain joins TRBV19 and TRBJ2-3; 8 bases align to TRBD2. The CDR3 is 15 amino acids. CDR1 LNHDA and CDR2 SQIVND come from the germline V gene (reference sequence). The V and J ends lost 6 bases and 1 base, in that order; junction bases with no gene match: 6. The CDR3 loop is CASSIGGDRTDTQYF. The CDR3 DNA follows: TGTGCCAGTAGCATCGGGGGGGATCGCACAGATACGCAGTATTTT. Full variable domain (outside the CDR3, taken from reference TRBV19 and TRBJ2-3): DGGITQSPKYLFRKEGQNVTLSCEQNLNHDAMYWYRQDPGQGLRLIYYSQIVNDFQKGDIAEGYSVSREKKESFPLTVTSAQKNPTAFYLCASSIGGDRTDTQYFGPGTRLTVL.

This clonotype was seen just once. The J gene is TRBJ1-5, the V gene TRBV20-1; D is possibly TRBD1 (6 bases). The CDR3 has 14 amino acids. Germline CDR1 and CDR2: DFQATT and SNEGSKA (reference sequence). The V and J ends lost 0 bases and 6 bases respectively, with 12 bases between them. CDR3 nucleotide sequence: TGCAGTGCTAGAGACAGGGGCGGGAGTCAGCCCCAGCATTTT. It is translated as CSARDRGGSQPQHF.

The table lists this clonotype with a few counts. This may come from a read error, since a much larger clone is one base off. The chain carries TRBV4-2 and TRBJ1-6; TRBD1 might be the D (5 bases). Germline values: CDR1 LGHNA, CDR2 YNFKEQ. The CDR3 contains 15 residues. CDR3 sequence: CASSQDTGGNSPLRF. In DNA, the CDR3 is TGTGCCAGCAGCCAAGATACCGGGGGGAATTCACCCCTCCGCTTT.

This chain connects TRBV5-1 to TRBJ1-2; tentative D call: TRBD1 (6 bases). This CDR3 region has 13 residues. Per germline, CDR1 SGHRS and CDR2 YFSETQ. V dropped 2 bases and J dropped 9 bases, with 14 bases sitting between them. The CDR3 is CASSLGDMVSYTF. The CDR3 DNA sequence: TGCGCCAGCAGCTTAGGGGACATGGTGAGCTACACCTTC.

This chain uses TRBV25-1 with TRBJ2-3, with D maybe TRBD1 (5 bases). Trimming left V 9 bases short and J 4 bases short, with 20 bases between. This CDR3 contains 15 residues. Germline lookup yields CDR1 MGHDK and CDR2 SYGVNS. The CDR3 sequence: CARGALGATADTQYF. DNA for the CDR3: TGTGCCAGGGGTGCCCTAGGGGCAACCGCAGATACGCAGTATTTT.

A word on this clonotype: One junction end does not reproduce the germline sequence, and a read error may be involved. This chain connects TRBV15 to TRBJ1-4; D is unclear. The germline CDR1 and CDR2 sequences are LNHNV and YYDKDF (reference sequence). The CDR3 covers 13 residues. The CDR3 DNA reads TGTGCCAGCAGCGTGCTGAGTGGGAAAGAACTGTTTTTC. Amino acid sequence: CASSVLSGKELFF.

Comment on this clonotype: One junction end does not reproduce the germline sequence, and a read error may be involved. This chain joins TRBV5-5 and TRBJ2-5, with 8 bases matching TRBD2. This CDR3 has 12 amino acids. Germline V CDR1 and CDR2: SGHKS, YYEKEE (reference sequence). CDR3 in DNA: TGTGCCAGCAGCCTAGGGACTCGGACTAGCAACTTC. Translating gives CASSLGTRTSNF.

This clonotype occurred many times. The chain uses TRBV19 and TRBJ2-1, with no clear D. The ends were cut back, 4 bases at V and 2 bases at J, with 6 bases in the middle. The CDR3 length is 13 residues. Germline CDR1 and CDR2: LNHDA and SQIVND (reference sequence). The CDR3 DNA sequence: TGTGCCAGTAGTAGGGTTCCCTACAATGAGCAGTTCTTC. This codes for CASSRVPYNEQFF.

J is TRBJ1-6 and V is TRBV12-3 or TRBV12-4; 9 positions agree with TRBD1. This CDR3 region has 15 residues. With 3 bases clipped from V and 9 bases from J, the junction kept 6 bases outside the gene matches. CDR3 loop: CASSLSTGGSSPLHF. CDR3 DNA: TGTGCCAGCAGTTTGTCGACAGGGGGAAGTTCACCCCTCCACTTT.

This sequence joins TRBV9 and TRBJ1-2, with D possibly being TRBD1 (5 bases). V lost 8 bases to trimming and J lost 7 bases, with 18 bases between them. CDR1 and CDR2 (germline): SGDLS, YYNGEE. This CDR3 is 13 amino acids long. The CDR3 DNA reads TGTGCCAGTAGGCTTCGGGGGAATGGTGGCTACACCTTC. This translates into CASRLRGNGGYTF. Complete variable domain (other parts from reference TRBV9 and TRBJ1-2): DSGVTQTPKHLITATGQRVTLRCSPRSGDLSVYWYQQSLDQGLQFLIQYYNGEERAKGNILERFSAQQFPDLHSELNLSSLELGDSALYFCASRLRGNGGYTFGSGTRLTVV.

V usage is TRBV7-2 and J usage is TRBJ2-7; perhaps TRBD1 as D (6 bases). The ends were cut back, 5 bases at V and 3 bases at J, with 17 bases in the middle. Germline V gene sequence: CDR1 SGHTA, CDR2 FQGNSA. The CDR3 contains 15 residues. This chain's CDR3 is CASSPGDSRGYEQYF. Here the CDR3 DNA reads TGTGCCAGCAGCCCAGGGGATTCTCGGGGCTACGAGCAGTACTTC.

This chain connects TRBV19 to TRBJ1-6, with a possible D match to TRBD1 (5 bases). Germline CDR1 reads LNHDA; CDR2 reads SQIVND (reference sequence). CDR3 length: 13 amino acids. V lost 8 bases to trimming and J lost 8 bases, with 13 bases between them. In nucleotides, the CDR3 is TGTGCCAGTTCGAATGAAGGGGATTCACCCCTCCACTTT. This gives the protein CASSNEGDSPLHF.

As for this clonotype: This likely comes from a read error, as the CDR3 has no conserved phenylalanine or tryptophan at its end. The V and J genes are TRBV9 and TRBJ2-1; 8 bases align to TRBD2. Germline V lookup: CDR1 SGDLS, CDR2 YYNGEE. V trimming: 7 bases; J trimming: 5 bases; junction bases outside the gene matches: 11. CDR3 length equals 15 residues. CDR3 in DNA: TGTGCCAGCGGCGCTGCGGGGGGAAGAGACAATGAGCAGTTCTCC. This translates into CASGAAGGRDNEQFS.

J is TRBJ2-7 and V is TRBV5-1; TRBD1 might be the D (5 bases). The CDR3 runs to 13 residues. V dropped 4 bases and J dropped 7 bases, with 15 bases sitting between them. In germline, CDR1 is SGHRS, CDR2 YFSETQ. CDR3 sequence reads: CASSGGANTEQYF. DNA of the CDR3: TGCGCCAGCAGCGGTGGGGCGAACACTGAGCAGTACTTC.

The sample holds many counts of this clonotype. The V call is TRBV12-3 or TRBV12-4, the J call TRBJ2-7; 12 bases agree with TRBD2. The CDR3 consists of 14 residues. Trimming removed 6 bases from V and 5 bases from J; junction bases left unmatched: 5. The CDR3 coding sequence is TGTGCCAGCAGCCAAGGACTAGCGGGGAACGAGCAGTACTTC. It codes for CASSQGLAGNEQYF.

This rearrangement joins TRBV9 to TRBJ2-7; D tentatively reads TRBD1 or TRBD2 (7 bases each). The CDR3 loop spans 15 amino acids. Germline V CDR1 and CDR2: SGDLS, YYNGEE. Trimming left V 4 bases short and J 9 bases short, with 23 bases between. The chain's CDR3 is CASSLSAGGGGVQYF. DNA of the CDR3: TGTGCCAGCAGCTTATCAGCAGGGGGGGGTGGCGTGCAGTACTTC. Drawing the rest from reference TRBV9 and TRBJ2-7, the complete variable domain is DSGVTQTPKHLITATGQRVTLRCSPRSGDLSVYWYQQSLDQGLQFLIQYYNGEERAKGNILERFSAQQFPDLHSELNLSSLELGDSALYFCASSLSAGGGGVQYFGPGTRLTVT.

This clonotype was observed at least ten times. V usage is TRBV20-1 and J usage is TRBJ1-1, with 7 bases matching TRBD1. This CDR3 contains 14 residues. From germline, CDR1 is DFQATT and CDR2 SNEGSKA (reference sequence). Losses at the gene ends were 6 bases for V and 1 base for J; bases not matched to a gene: 8. CDR3 residues: CSADMTGRNTEAFF. Here the CDR3 DNA reads TGCAGTGCAGACATGACAGGGCGGAACACTGAAGCTTTCTTT.

This clonotype was observed at least ten times. The rearrangement uses TRBV11-3 and TRBJ1-1; D remains unclear. This CDR3 spans 13 amino acids. Trimming took 5 bases from V and 1 from J, leaving 8 bases between them. In germline, CDR1 is SGHNT, CDR2 YENEEA. DNA of the CDR3: TGTGCCAGCAGCCGCCGACAGAACACTGAAGCTTTCTTT. Its protein product is CASSRRQNTEAFF.

This clonotype was picked up a small number of times. The chain is built from TRBV12-3 or TRBV12-4 and TRBJ1-5, with D possibly being TRBD1 (5 bases). This CDR3 spans 14 amino acids. The germline V and J ends were trimmed by 0 bases and 13 bases, with 16 bases remaining between them. As DNA, the CDR3 is TGTGCCAGCAGTTTAGCGGGGGTGACAGATACGCAGCATTTT. Protein: CASSLAGVTDTQHF.

The chain is built from TRBV7-2 and TRBJ2-3; D remains ambiguous. V was cut by 5 bases and J by 11 bases, with 11 bases left in between. The CDR3 runs to 11 residues. Germline CDR1 is SGHTA and CDR2 is FQGNSA. The CDR3 region has the DNA TGTGCCAGCAGCGTAGTCGGTAGGCAGTATTTT. This translates into CASSVVGRQYF.

The CDR3 region has the DNA TGCAGCGTTGAGGTAGTGGGCAGGGAATATGGCTACACCTTC. It yields the protein CSVEVVGREYGYTF. The chain joins TRBV29-1 to TRBJ1-2; possibly TRBD1 for D (5 bases). Germline CDR1 is SQVTM and CDR2 is ANQGSEA. Trimming took off 3 bases at V and 5 bases at J, with 16 bases between the two ends. CDR3 length: 14 amino acids.

This clonotype was counted between two and nine times. The gene calls are TRBV15 and TRBJ2-2, with 10 nucleotides matching TRBD2. Germline V CDR1 and CDR2: LNHNV, YYDKDF (reference sequence). CDR3 length: 17 amino acids. The junction had 6 bases not matched to a gene; V was cut back by 0 bases and J by 5 bases. The CDR3 loop is CATSRDGAGGPTGELFF. The CDR3 bases are TGTGCCACCAGCAGAGATGGAGCGGGAGGGCCGACCGGGGAGCTGTTTTTT.